The 24 T cell receptor beta chains given below trace back to one sample, sequenced in a study of control samples from healthy donors and cancer patients. Here immunoSEQ multiplex PCR was the method, and the copy in TCRdb shows in-frame clones only, minus some. The sample includes about 89,000 clones, over 75% of them seen just once. Sample: blood. All receptors derive from a woman aged 40 to 50 in good health.

The chain has TRBV11-3 and TRBJ2-1; D is tentatively TRBD1 or TRBD2 (5 bases each). Looked up from germline, CDR1 is SGHNT and CDR2 is YENEEA. The CDR3 contains 17 residues. V was trimmed by 0 bases and J by 2 bases, leaving 14 bases between them. Here the CDR3 reads CASSLDGTGTAYNEQFF. CDR3 nucleotides: TGTGCCAGCAGCTTAGATGGGACCGGGACGGCCTACAATGAGCAGTTCTTC. Complete variable domain (other parts from reference TRBV11-3 and TRBJ2-1): EAGVVQSPRYKIIEKKQPVAFWCNPISGHNTLYWYLQNLGQGPELLIRYENEEAVDDSQLPKDRFSAERLKGVDSTLKIQPAELGDSAVYLCASSLDGTGTAYNEQFFGPGTRLTVL.

The chain links TRBV7-9 to TRBJ1-4; D not certain. This CDR3 has 14 amino acids. Germline-derived CDR1 and CDR2 are SEHNR and FQNEAQ (reference sequence). V dropped 3 bases and J dropped 2 bases, with 7 bases sitting between them. CDR3: CASSFGGTNEKLFF. CDR3 coding DNA: TGTGCCAGCAGCTTTGGAGGCACTAATGAAAAACTGTTTTTT. Looking up the rest from reference TRBV7-9 and TRBJ1-4 gives the full variable domain: DTGVSQNPRHKITKRGQNVTFRCDPISEHNRLYWYRQTLGQGPEFLTYFQNEAQLEKSRLLSDRFSAERPKGSFSTLEIQRTEQGDSAMYLCASSFGGTNEKLFFGSGTQLSVL.

This chain joins TRBV18 and TRBJ1-2; no clear D gene. This CDR3 is built from 15 residues. Trimming stripped 1 base from V and 0 bases from J, with 9 bases between. Per the germline V gene, CDR1 is KGHSH and CDR2 is LQKENI. The CDR3 protein is CASSPREKSNYGYTF. The CDR3 DNA reads as TGTGCCAGCTCACCACGGGAGAAATCTAACTATGGCTACACCTTC.

CDR3 in amino acids: CASSQYRESYEQYF. As DNA, the CDR3 is TGTGCCAGCAGTCAATACAGGGAATCCTACGAGCAGTACTTC. V usage is TRBV6-5 and J usage is TRBJ2-7; TRBD1 is a possible D gene (6 bases). The CDR3 runs to 14 residues. Germline V gene sequence: CDR1 MNHEY, CDR2 SVGAGI. V lost 5 bases and J 1 base, leaving 12 bases between the germline ends.

This clone has just one count. The rearrangement joins TRBV11-3 to TRBJ2-1; the match to TRBD2 covers 10 bases. The ends lost 5 bases at V and 7 bases at J; junction bases unmatched: 8. The CDR3 contains 15 residues. Germline CDR1 SGHNT, CDR2 YENEEA. The CDR3 sequence: CASSQRGGLRNEQFF. In DNA form, the CDR3 reads TGTGCCAGCAGCCAGCGGGGGGGCCTAAGGAATGAGCAGTTCTTC.

The chain carries TRBV4-1 and TRBJ2-1; 9 nucleotides line up with TRBD1. The CDR3 runs to 16 residues. V gave up 6 bases and J gave up 5 bases; unmatched junction bases: 11. CDR1 is MGHRA, CDR2 YSYEKL, per germline. The CDR3 protein is CASRKTGQGRNNEQFF. CDR3 in DNA: TGCGCCAGCAGGAAAACCGGACAGGGGAGGAACAATGAGCAGTTCTTC.

The chain carries TRBV19 and TRBJ1-1; D might be TRBD1 (6 bases). Trimming left V 1 base short and J 0 bases short, with 9 bases between. Per germline, CDR1 LNHDA and CDR2 SQIVND (reference sequence). The CDR3 extends over 15 amino acids. The CDR3 nucleotides read TGTGCCAGTAGTATAGCAGGGGCGGTGAACACTGAAGCTTTCTTT. Translating gives CASSIAGAVNTEAFF.

This chain links TRBV9 with TRBJ2-1, with 8 bases lining up with TRBD2. V gave up 0 bases and J gave up 7 bases; unmatched junction bases: 3. CDR1 is SGDLS, CDR2 YYNGEE, per germline. The CDR3 runs to 14 residues. The CDR3 is CASSVAGGRNEQFF. The CDR3 DNA is TGTGCCAGCAGCGTAGCGGGGGGGCGGAATGAGCAGTTCTTC.

The rearrangement links TRBV5-5 to TRBJ2-3; possibly TRBD2 for D (5 bases). V lost 2 bases and J lost 3, with 10 bases in between. Germline V CDR1 and CDR2: SGHKS, YYEKEE (reference sequence). The CDR3 length is 14 residues. The CDR3 here is CASSFRWETDTQYF. The DNA of the CDR3 is TGTGCCAGCAGCTTCAGGTGGGAGACAGATACGCAGTATTTT.

This clone occurred a few times. The V and J genes are TRBV6-4 and TRBJ2-2; no firm D call. Germline lookup yields CDR1 MRHNA and CDR2 SNTAGT. This CDR3 is 19 amino acids long. The ends were cut back, 7 bases at V and 5 bases at J, with 29 bases in the middle. The CDR3 region has the DNA TGTGCCAGCAATGCCACTACAATAAACAAGCAAAAGTGGACCGGGGAGCTGTTTTTT. Translation: CASNATTINKQKWTGELFF.

This clone is medium-sized (0.01 to 0.1%) by share. The V call is TRBV14, the J call TRBJ2-4, with TRBD1 matching over 9 bases. Germline trimming cut 1 base from V and 7 bases from J; bases unmatched to any gene: 14. This CDR3 spans 18 amino acids. Germline-derived CDR1 and CDR2 are SGHDN and FVKESK. For the CDR3, the DNA is TGTGCCAGCAGCCAAGGCCCCCAAACAGGGGGCGAGGTGAACATTCAGTACTTC. It translates to CASSQGPQTGGEVNIQYF.

The gene calls are TRBV24-1 and TRBJ2-3; 10 nucleotides line up with TRBD2. Germline CDR1 reads KGHDR; CDR2 reads SFDVKD. The CDR3 covers 15 residues. Trimming took 7 bases from V and 2 from J; bases not matched to a gene: 5. For the CDR3, the DNA is TGTGCCACCAGAGGACTAGCGGATGACACAGATACGCAGTATTTT. Protein: CATRGLADDTDTQYF.

The rearrangement joins TRBV19 to TRBJ2-2, with 8 bases lining up with TRBD2. CDR3 length: 15 amino acids. J was trimmed by 2 bases and V by 7 bases; bases with no gene match: 6. Germline lookup yields CDR1 LNHDA and CDR2 SQIVND (reference sequence). The CDR3 nucleotides read TGTGCCAGTACCGTAGCGGGGACCAACACCGGGGAGCTGTTTTTT. Its protein is CASTVAGTNTGELFF.

The V and J genes are TRBV14 and TRBJ1-1; no definite D call. Germline V CDR1 and CDR2: SGHDN, FVKESK. This CDR3 region has 13 residues. Trimming left V 1 base short and J 5 bases short, with 8 bases between. CDR3 sequence (DNA): TGTGCCAGCAGCCAAGGTCTGGGGACTGAAGCTTTCTTT. Translating gives CASSQGLGTEAFF.

The chain uses TRBV6-2 or TRBV6-3 and TRBJ1-5, with no clear D. Trimming pared 2 bases from V and 0 bases from J, leaving 17 bases between. Germline values: CDR1 MNHEY, CDR2 SVGEGT. CDR3 length: 18 amino acids. The CDR3 sequence is CASSYPILYTSSNQPQHF. In nucleotides, the CDR3 is TGTGCCAGCAGTTACCCCATTCTTTACACTTCTAGCAATCAGCCCCAGCATTTT.

The chain joins TRBV5-5 to TRBJ1-2; D not certain. CDR3 length: 13 amino acids. Trimming removed 4 bases from V and 5 bases from J, with 12 bases in between. Germline values: CDR1 SGHKS, CDR2 YYEKEE (reference sequence). The CDR3 DNA follows: TGTGCCAGCAGCCCTCTTCTTGAGTATGGCTACACCTTC. Its protein is CASSPLLEYGYTF.

This clone was seen a single time. CDR3 loop: CASSQVPGSESGANVLTF. In nucleotides, the CDR3 is TGCGCCAGCAGCCAAGTCCCGGGTTCTGAGTCTGGGGCCAACGTCCTGACTTTC. The rearrangement links TRBV4-1 to TRBJ2-6, with D unclear. There are 18 residues in the CDR3. The germline V gene has CDR1 MGHRA and CDR2 YSYEKL. The ends were cut back, 1 base at V and 1 base at J, with 14 bases in the middle.

V is TRBV2 and J is TRBJ2-7; D is possibly TRBD2 (5 bases). V lost 4 bases to trimming and J lost 2 bases, with 9 bases between them. Germline V gene lookup returns CDR1 SNHLY and CDR2 FYNNEI. This CDR3 region has 13 residues. The CDR3 spells CASSVGEAYEQYF. The CDR3 DNA sequence: TGTGCCAGCAGTGTCGGGGAAGCCTACGAGCAGTACTTC.

The V gene is TRBV19, the J gene TRBJ1-3; the D gene is possibly TRBD1 (6 bases). Trimming took off 2 bases at V and 7 bases at J, with 21 bases between the two ends. The CDR3 loop spans 17 amino acids. Germline CDR1 and CDR2: LNHDA and SQIVND (reference sequence). CDR3 coding DNA: TGTGCCAGTAGTATAAAAATGATACAGGGTAAAAGGAACACCATATATTTT. It encodes CASSIKMIQGKRNTIYF. Together with reference TRBV19 and TRBJ1-3, the CDR3 gives the full variable domain: DGGITQSPKYLFRKEGQNVTLSCEQNLNHDAMYWYRQDPGQGLRLIYYSQIVNDFQKGDIAEGYSVSREKKESFPLTVTSAQKNPTAFYLCASSIKMIQGKRNTIYFGEGSWLTVV.

The CDR3 region has the DNA TGTGCCAGCAGCGTAGAGGACTATCCCTACAATGAGCAGTTCTTC. It translates to CASSVEDYPYNEQFF. This rearrangement joins TRBV9 to TRBJ2-1; tentatively, D is TRBD2 (6 bases). CDR3 length: 15 residues. CDR1 and CDR2 (germline): SGDLS, YYNGEE. The V end was cut by 0 bases, the J end by 2 bases, with 9 bases between.

This clone was seen only a few times. The V gene is TRBV11-3, the J gene TRBJ2-6; D uncertain. V dropped 5 bases and J dropped 4 bases, with 6 bases sitting between them. The CDR3 extends over 13 amino acids. Germline assignment: CDR1 SGHNT and CDR2 YENEEA. The CDR3 coding sequence is TGTGCCAGCAGCCCGTACGGGGCCAACGTCCTGACTTTC. This gives the protein CASSPYGANVLTF. Filled out from reference TRBV11-3 and TRBJ2-6, the complete variable domain reads EAGVVQSPRYKIIEKKQPVAFWCNPISGHNTLYWYLQNLGQGPELLIRYENEEAVDDSQLPKDRFSAERLKGVDSTLKIQPAELGDSAVYLCASSPYGANVLTFGAGSRLTVL.

V is TRBV7-2 and J is TRBJ1-4; 9 positions match TRBD1. Germline assignment: CDR1 SGHTA and CDR2 FQGNSA. After removal of 3 bases from V and 2 bases from J, the junction contained 4 bases not matched to a gene. The CDR3 has 16 amino acids. The chain's CDR3 is CASSFLGTGTNEKLFF. CDR3 coding DNA: TGTGCCAGCAGCTTCTTAGGGACAGGGACTAATGAAAAACTGTTTTTT.

The table lists this clone with a count of one. This chain joins TRBV9 and TRBJ1-1; D call uncertain. This CDR3 has 13 amino acids. Trimming took off 0 bases at V and 1 base at J, with 4 bases between the two ends. The V gene's germline CDR1 is SGDLS and CDR2 YYNGEE. CDR3 amino acids: CASSVEGNTEAFF. Here the CDR3 DNA reads TGTGCCAGCAGCGTAGAAGGGAACACTGAAGCTTTCTTT.

V gene TRBV25-1 combines with J gene TRBJ1-3; possibly TRBD1 for D (5 bases). The germline gives CDR1 MGHDK, CDR2 SYGVNS. The CDR3 is 14 residues long. The V end lost 2 bases, the J end lost 0 bases, and 5 bases lay between the germline ends. The CDR3: CASSEQGSGNTIYF. The CDR3 nucleotides are TGTGCCAGCAGTGAACAGGGCTCTGGAAACACCATATATTTT.